Presented here are 10 T cell receptor beta chains from one specimen sequenced in a study of CD8 T cells in ankylosing spondylitis. Study observations and caveats: The study identified a TCR beta motif of several highly homologous variants that appeared characteristic of ankylosing spondylitis blood.

No antigen has been assigned to these receptors. TCRdb fed the 5' RACE reads into MiXCR, producing one record per CDR3 protein. This sample has about 840,000 distinct CDR3 sequences, with 10% to 15% found just once. Material: blood, either unsorted or a sorted T cell fraction (not recorded which). The receptors originated from a male donor with ankylosing spondylitis.

This clonotype was seen only a few times. The chain carries TRBV10-3 and TRBJ2-7; no definite D call. In germline, CDR1 is ENHRY, CDR2 SYGVKD. The ends were cut back, 6 bases at V and 3 bases at J, with 12 bases in the middle. The CDR3 is 13 amino acids. CDR3 sequence: CAISASPVYEQYF. The CDR3 DNA is TGTGCCATCAGCGCTTCCCCCGTCTACGAGCAGTACTTC.

This clonotype has a handful of counts. The rearrangement uses TRBV6-2 or TRBV6-3 and TRBJ2-5; weak D call: TRBD1 (6 bases). This CDR3 has 15 amino acids. CDR1 and CDR2 from the germline V gene are MNHEY and SVGEGT. V gave up 5 bases and J gave up 5 bases, with 18 bases separating them. CDR3 DNA sequence: TGTGCCAGCAGTACCAGACAGGCGTTCATGGAGACCCAGTACTTC. Translated, it gives CASSTRQAFMETQYF.

This clonotype was found a few times. The V call is TRBV20-1, the J call TRBJ2-4; 14 positions match TRBD2. Germline V CDR1 and CDR2: DFQATT, SNEGSKA (reference sequence). V dropped 5 bases and J dropped 8; count of bases not matched to a gene: 8. The CDR3 totals 15 residues. In DNA form, the CDR3 reads TGCAGTGCTCCGACTAGCGGGGGGGAAGGGGACATTCAGTACTTC. This codes for CSAPTSGGEGDIQYF.

The gene calls are TRBV27 and TRBJ1-5, with TRBD1 identical over 9 bases. CDR3 length equals 15 residues. The germline gives CDR1 MNHEY, CDR2 SMNVEV (reference sequence). V was clipped by 4 bases and J by 6 bases; unmatched bases: 7. The CDR3 here is CASSSRTGVGQPQHF. Here the CDR3 DNA reads TGTGCCAGCAGTTCACGGACAGGGGTCGGTCAGCCCCAGCATTTT.

This clonotype was seen many times. This chain connects TRBV29-1 to TRBJ2-5; perhaps TRBD2 as D (5 bases). Deletions cut 5 bases from V and 4 bases from J, with 14 bases between. The CDR3 sequence is 13 residues long. Germline lookup yields CDR1 SQVTM and CDR2 ANQGSEA. CDR3 residues: CSVSSGSGETQYF. The CDR3, as DNA: TGCAGCGTTAGCTCGGGAAGTGGAGAGACCCAGTACTTC.

The gene calls are TRBV9 and TRBJ2-1; D is undetermined. Germline CDR1 reads SGDLS; CDR2 reads YYNGEE. The CDR3 runs 15 residues. Trimming left V 4 bases short and J 0 bases short, with 11 bases between. Here the CDR3 DNA reads TGTGCCAGCAGCCATAGAGGTAGCTCCTACAATGAGCAGTTCTTC. Protein sequence: CASSHRGSSYNEQFF.

This clonotype turned up a few times. V is TRBV9 and J is TRBJ1-2; D unclear. Trimming stripped 6 bases from V and 2 bases from J, with 14 bases between. The germline V gene encodes CDR1 SGDLS and CDR2 YYNGEE. The CDR3 extends over 14 amino acids. CDR3 coding DNA: TGTGCCAGCACCCTAGGTGTGGGGAACTATGGCTACACCTTC. Its translation is CASTLGVGNYGYTF.

The gene calls are TRBV10-3 and TRBJ2-5, with D perhaps TRBD1 (5 bases). The CDR3 contains 17 residues. CDR1 is ENHRY and CDR2 is SYGVKD in the germline V gene. V was shortened by 0 bases and J by 2 bases, with 16 bases between the two germline ends. This chain's CDR3 is CAISESGFVKGQETQYF. Written as DNA, the CDR3 is TGTGCCATCAGTGAGTCGGGTTTTGTGAAGGGGCAAGAGACCCAGTACTTC.

There are a few counts of this clonotype. The J gene is TRBJ2-3, the V gene TRBV29-1, with TRBD2 matching over 12 bases. The CDR3 runs to 16 residues. The germline gives CDR1 SQVTM, CDR2 ANQGSEA. After removal of 7 bases from V and 10 bases from J, the junction contained 18 bases not matched to a gene. The CDR3 coding sequence is TGCAGCGCCGAGATCCTGACTAGCGGGGGAGCCCCTCCGCAGTATTTT. This codes for CSAEILTSGGAPPQYF.

V and J are TRBV5-1 and TRBJ2-7, with TRBD1 identical over 8 bases. This CDR3 comprises 15 residues. The ends lost 4 bases at V and 4 bases at J; junction bases unmatched: 10. Germline CDR1 is SGHRS and CDR2 is YFSETQ. CDR3 protein: CASSNGGTGLYEQYF. For the CDR3, the DNA is TGCGCCAGCAGCAATGGCGGGACAGGTCTATACGAGCAGTACTTC.